The 22 T cell receptor beta chains below come from one sample, sequenced in a study of blood T cell repertoires in COVID-19. The table came from immunoSEQ multiplex PCR; TCRdb's copy has only in-frame clones and leaves some out. The sample has about 180,000 clones, 87% seen once. The specimen sequenced was PBMCs or T cells enriched from blood (not recorded which). All receptors derive from a human donor with acute COVID-19. The donor label of this sample is uncertain.

V gene TRBV4-3 combines with J gene TRBJ1-6; TRBD1 is a possible D gene (5 bases). The germline V and J ends were trimmed by 0 bases and 5 bases, with 11 bases remaining between them. Germline values: CDR1 LGHNA, CDR2 YSLEER. The CDR3 runs 16 residues. CDR3 in amino acids: CASSQDTAGNNSPLHF. CDR3 coding DNA: TGCGCCAGCAGCCAAGATACGGCAGGGAATAATTCACCCCTCCACTTT.

The V call is TRBV3-1 (or the pseudogene TRBV3-2), the J call TRBJ1-3, with TRBD1 identical over 8 bases. Germline V gene lookup returns CDR1 LGHDT and CDR2 YNNKEL (reference sequence). Trimming took 4 bases from V and 0 from J; bases not matched to a gene: 8. The CDR3 contains 17 residues. CDR3 residues: CASSPTGAGGSGNTIYF. The CDR3 region has the DNA TGTGCCAGCAGCCCGACAGGGGCCGGCGGCTCTGGAAACACCATATATTTT.

In DNA, the CDR3 is TGTGCCAGCAGCGTAATCGCAGCGGGGAACACCGGGGAGCTGTTTTTT. Protein sequence: CASSVIAAGNTGELFF. This rearrangement joins TRBV6-4 to TRBJ2-2; TRBD2 is a possible D gene (6 bases). The CDR3 covers 16 residues. The germline V gene has CDR1 MRHNA and CDR2 SNTAGT. V was clipped by 6 bases and J by 1 base, with 15 bases between them.

Here the CDR3 DNA reads TGTGCCAGCTCCCCCGGCGTCAGAGGGGGTTTTAGCTCCTATAATTCACCCCTCCACTTT. Translated, it gives CASSPGVRGGFSSYNSPLHF. This sequence joins TRBV27 and TRBJ1-6; D is perhaps TRBD1 (6 bases). Looked up from germline, CDR1 is MNHEY and CDR2 is SMNVEV (reference sequence). CDR3 size: 20 residues. V was shortened by 8 bases and J by 0 bases, with 26 bases between the two germline ends.

The chain is built from TRBV7-2 and TRBJ2-7; TRBD2 is a possible D gene (5 bases). Germline V gene sequence: CDR1 SGHTA, CDR2 FQGNSA. The CDR3 extends over 14 amino acids. Trimming shortened V by 0 bases and J by 3 bases, and 9 bases separated the two germline ends. The CDR3 DNA sequence: TGTGCCAGCAGCTTAGCGGCCGGAGGCTACGAGCAGTACTTC. This sequence encodes CASSLAAGGYEQYF.

This clone was recorded only once. The CDR3 DNA follows: TGTGCCAGCAGCCCCTATGGGCAGGGGGCGGACGAGCAGTACTTC. Its translation is CASSPYGQGADEQYF. The V gene is TRBV7-2, the J gene TRBJ2-7, with 8 bases aligning to TRBD1. The ends lost 5 bases at V and 5 bases at J; junction bases unmatched: 11. The germline gives CDR1 SGHTA, CDR2 FQGNSA. This CDR3 has 15 amino acids.

The gene calls are TRBV4-1 and TRBJ2-7; perhaps TRBD2 as D (5 bases). V was shortened by 0 bases and J by 2 bases, with 8 bases between the two germline ends. This CDR3 spans 14 amino acids. Germline CDR1 reads MGHRA; CDR2 reads YSYEKL. CDR3 sequence reads: CASSQEPGTYEQYF. CDR3 coding DNA: TGCGCCAGCAGCCAAGAGCCGGGAACCTACGAGCAGTACTTC.

On this clone itself: Other DNA sequences from this sample encode an identical CDR3 as well. The V and J genes are TRBV18 and TRBJ1-1; a possible D gene is TRBD1 (6 bases). V dropped 2 bases and J dropped 5 bases, with 9 bases sitting between them. CDR3 length: 13 amino acids. In germline, CDR1 is KGHSH, CDR2 LQKENI. This CDR3 is CASSPSQGTEAFF. DNA of the CDR3: TGTGCCAGCTCACCAAGTCAGGGGACTGAAGCTTTCTTT.

The chain carries TRBV5-5 and TRBJ1-1; the match to TRBD1 covers 10 bases. This CDR3 comprises 14 residues. After removal of 0 bases from V and 6 bases from J, the junction contained 2 bases not matched to a gene. Germline values: CDR1 SGHKS, CDR2 YYEKEE (reference sequence). CDR3 nucleotide sequence: TGTGCCAGCAGCTTGGATGGGACAGGGGCTGAAGCTTTCTTT. Amino acid sequence: CASSLDGTGAEAFF.

The gene calls are TRBV9 and TRBJ2-3; possibly TRBD2 for D (5 bases). Germline V lookup: CDR1 SGDLS, CDR2 YYNGEE. The CDR3 has 14 residues. Trimming removed 3 bases from V and 5 bases from J, with 13 bases in between. The CDR3 sequence: CASSAAGILDTQYF. DNA for the CDR3: TGTGCCAGCAGCGCCGCCGGGATTCTAGATACGCAGTATTTT.

The genes are TRBV5-6 and TRBJ2-1, with a tentative D call TRBD1 (5 bases). V shed 0 bases and J shed 9 bases, with 13 bases lying between them. CDR3 length equals 14 residues. Germline CDR1 and CDR2: SGHDT and YYEEEE. The CDR3 here is CASSLGGRSGEQFF. The CDR3 region has the DNA TGTGCCAGCAGCTTGGGGGGCCGGTCCGGTGAGCAGTTCTTC.

The gene calls are TRBV2 and TRBJ2-7; 7 positions agree with TRBD1. The CDR3 has 15 residues. Germline V lookup: CDR1 SNHLY, CDR2 FYNNEI. The ends lost 7 bases at V and 0 bases at J; junction bases unmatched: 9. Here the CDR3 reads CASMGVGTASYEQYF. The CDR3 DNA reads TGTGCCAGCATGGGAGTCGGGACAGCCTCCTACGAGCAGTACTTC.

The chain is built from TRBV6-5 and TRBJ2-3; 7 bases line up with TRBD2. The length of the CDR3 is 15 residues. The V segment lost 6 bases and the J segment 6 bases; nucleotides outside the gene matches: 12. CDR1 MNHEY and CDR2 SVGAGI come from the germline V gene. CDR3: CASRPLAVEADTQYF. The CDR3 nucleotides are TGTGCCAGCAGGCCCCTAGCGGTTGAGGCGGATACGCAGTATTTT.

This CDR3 reads CASSISIGVRNEQFF. The CDR3 nucleotides read TGTGCCAGTAGTATCTCAATCGGGGTTCGTAATGAGCAGTTCTTC. V is TRBV19 and J is TRBJ2-1; D may be TRBD2 (5 bases). The germline CDR1 and CDR2 sequences are LNHDA and SQIVND (reference sequence). The CDR3 runs to 15 residues. V was trimmed by 3 bases and J by 7 bases, leaving 16 bases between them.

The chain links TRBV14 to TRBJ2-3, with no clear D. Germline-derived CDR1 and CDR2 are SGHDN and FVKESK. This CDR3 comprises 11 residues. Trimming removed 4 bases at V and 9 bases at J, with 8 bases between. The CDR3 nucleotides read TGTGCCAGCAGCCGCCTCGGGACGCAGTATTTT. Translation: CASSRLGTQYF.

The chain is built from TRBV30 and TRBJ2-7, with D hard to call. The CDR3 is made up of 13 amino acids. Per germline, CDR1 GTSNPN and CDR2 SVGIG (reference sequence). V was shortened by 0 bases and J by 3 bases, with 9 bases between the two germline ends. CDR3 protein: CAWSVADFYEQYF. CDR3 sequence (DNA): TGTGCCTGGAGTGTCGCAGACTTCTACGAGCAGTACTTC.

The chain links TRBV7-2 to TRBJ1-1; a possible D gene is TRBD1 (5 bases). Per germline, CDR1 SGHTA and CDR2 FQGNSA. The CDR3 is 14 amino acids. The V end was cut by 3 bases, the J end by 1 base, with 9 bases between. CDR3 nucleotides: TGTGCCAGCAGCTTCGGGGGAGCGAACACTGAAGCTTTCTTT. Protein sequence: CASSFGGANTEAFF.

Comment on this clone: Other DNA sequences in this sample translate to the same CDR3. The rearrangement uses TRBV9 and TRBJ2-5, with unresolved D. Germline-derived CDR1 and CDR2 are SGDLS and YYNGEE. V lost 1 base and J lost 5, with 9 bases in between. There are 13 residues in the CDR3. The CDR3 bases are TGTGCCAGCAGCGTACAGGTGGGCGAGACCCAGTACTTC. Translation: CASSVQVGETQYF.

This chain connects TRBV27 to TRBJ1-2; tentatively, D is TRBD1 (6 bases). The CDR3 is 16 amino acids. The germline V gene has CDR1 MNHEY and CDR2 SMNVEV (reference sequence). V was clipped by 4 bases and J by 9 bases, with 24 bases between them. The CDR3, as DNA: TGTGCCAGCAGTTCCGTCGCCTTCAGGGGAGTGGAGAGCTACACCTTC. Protein: CASSSVAFRGVESYTF.

This clone was recorded a few times. The CDR3 sequence: CASSQGGQGNSPLHF. CDR3 in DNA: TGCGCCAGCAGCCAAGGCGGACAGGGAAATTCACCCCTCCACTTT. V and J are TRBV4-1 and TRBJ1-6; TRBD1 matches 8 bases. V gave up 1 base and J gave up 7 bases; unmatched junction bases: 3. The CDR3 is 15 amino acids. The germline V gene has CDR1 MGHRA and CDR2 YSYEKL.

This chain links TRBV13 with TRBJ1-6; 9 bases match TRBD1. CDR3 length: 17 amino acids. V shed 4 bases and J 7 bases; nucleotides not matched to a gene: 11. Germline CDR1 and CDR2: PRHDT and FYEKMQ (reference sequence). CDR3 protein: CASSSSPGQGSNSPLHF. The CDR3 coding sequence is TGTGCCAGCAGCTCTAGCCCGGGACAGGGATCGAATTCACCCCTCCACTTT.

This clone was seen a few times. The rearrangement uses TRBV7-8 and TRBJ2-5, with 9 nucleotides matching TRBD2. The germline gives CDR1 SGHVS, CDR2 FQNEAQ. Losses at the gene ends were 0 bases for V and 6 bases for J; bases not matched to a gene: 11. The CDR3 sequence is 17 residues long. DNA for the CDR3: TGTGCCAGCAGCTTAGCGCTCGGGCTAGCGGGACTAAAGACCCAGTACTTC. This encodes CASSLALGLAGLKTQYF.